This TCR beta chain was sequenced for a study of T cell responses to AZD1222 COVID-19 vaccine. Findings and caveats of the study: Nearly half of unique spike-specific TCRs reportedly avoided B.1.351 and B.1.1.7 mutated regions.

As to this clone: Its antigen is unknown.

The CDR3 totals 15 residues. The trim removed 2 bases at V and 6 bases at J, leaving 8 bases unmatched. Germline CDR1 reads LGHNT; CDR2 reads FRNRAP. The protocol was immunoSEQ multiplex PCR, while the TCRdb copy is restricted to in-frame clones and leaves out a portion. The data hold about 150,000 clones, with about 93% observed a single time. The gene calls are TRBV12-5 and TRBJ1-2; 8 bases match TRBD1. This receptor was taken from an adult who received the AZD1222 COVID-19 vaccine. This specimen was peripheral blood, taken 28 days after the second AZD1222 dose. This chain's CDR3 is CASGLSLDRADGYTF. In DNA form, the CDR3 reads TGTGCTAGTGGTTTGTCATTGGACAGGGCGGATGGCTACACCTTC.